One sample yielded the 20 T cell receptor beta chains listed below, sequenced in a study of molecular identifiers for immune sequencing clone quantification. TCRdb fed the PCR reads into MiXCR, producing one record per CDR3 protein. The sample shows under 350,000 distinct CDR3 sequences, 24% of them seen only once. Sequencing was done on a sample of naive CD8+ T cells from blood, with Jurkat cell RNA spiked in. The subset here: FACS-sorted CD8+CD4-CCR7+CD45RA+ naive T cells. The receptor set was obtained from a human donor in good health. Some libraries in this study had Jurkat cell RNA spiked in.

This clonotype was picked up a small number of times. The V and J genes are TRBV20-1 and TRBJ2-3; D unclear. The CDR3 has 14 residues. Germline CDR1 reads DFQATT; CDR2 reads SNEGSKA (reference sequence). V lost 0 bases, J lost 0 bases, and 7 bases lay in between. For the CDR3, the DNA is TGCAGTGCTAGAGACGGATCTAGCACAGATACGCAGTATTTT. Residues: CSARDGSSTDTQYF.

At least ten counts were recorded for this clonotype. The rearrangement joins TRBV20-1 to TRBJ1-2, with 7 bases that match TRBD1. Germline assignment: CDR1 DFQATT and CDR2 SNEGSKA (reference sequence). CDR3 length equals 11 residues. V dropped 3 bases and J dropped 10; count of bases not matched to a gene: 5. The CDR3 sequence: CSARSDRDYTF. The CDR3 nucleotides read TGCAGTGCTAGGTCAGACAGGGACTACACCTTC.

The genes are TRBV24-1 and TRBJ2-3; 8 bases are a match to TRBD1. Germline loops: CDR1 KGHDR, CDR2 SFDVKD. CDR3 length: 18 amino acids. V was clipped by 4 bases and J by 0 bases; unmatched bases: 11. The CDR3 sequence is CATSETTRTGLSTDTQYF. The CDR3 nucleotides read TGTGCCACCAGTGAAACGACGCGGACAGGGCTAAGCACAGATACGCAGTATTTT.

This clonotype was recorded many times. The chain uses TRBV4-3 and TRBJ1-6; possible D gene TRBD1, 5 bases. The V and J ends lost 3 bases and 7 bases respectively, with 10 bases between them. In germline, CDR1 is LGHNA, CDR2 YSLEER. CDR3 size: 14 residues. CDR3 sequence reads: CASSQGLMNSPLHF. CDR3 DNA: TGCGCCAGCAGCCAGGGACTGATGAATTCACCCCTCCACTTT.

This clonotype occurred many times. The V gene is TRBV5-8, the J gene TRBJ2-3, with TRBD2 identical over 9 bases. Germline CDR1 is SGHTS and CDR2 is YDEGEE. This CDR3 is 16 amino acids long. The trim removed 0 bases at V and 2 bases at J, leaving 4 bases unmatched. CDR3 protein: CASSLGLAANTDTQYF. The DNA for the CDR3 is TGTGCCAGCAGCTTGGGACTAGCGGCTAACACAGATACGCAGTATTTT.

There are many counts of this clonotype. The V gene is TRBV7-6, the J gene TRBJ2-3, with 8 bases lining up with TRBD2. V shed 0 bases, J shed 3 bases, and the junction held 2 bases outside the gene matches. CDR1 SGHVS and CDR2 FNYEAQ come from the germline V gene. The CDR3 covers 15 residues. CDR3 loop: CASSLASGNTDTQYF. The CDR3 DNA is TGTGCCAGCAGCTTAGCTAGCGGGAATACAGATACGCAGTATTTT.

This clonotype was observed a handful of times. J is TRBJ1-1 and V is TRBV11-3; D possibly corresponds to TRBD1 (6 bases). Germline CDR1 reads SGHNT; CDR2 reads YENEEA. V was pared by 5 bases and J by 8 bases, with 15 bases between. This CDR3 is 13 amino acids long. The CDR3 region has the DNA TGTGCCAGCAGCCCCGGGACGACAGGAGAAGCTTTCTTT. Translating gives CASSPGTTGEAFF.

Concerning this clonotype: This may be a read error, as it is one base from a much larger clone. The genes are TRBV7-2 and TRBJ2-1; D tentatively fits TRBD1 or TRBD2 (5 bases each). Germline CDR1 is SGHTA and CDR2 is FQGNSA. The CDR3 is 17 amino acids. The CDR3 loop reads CASSPDPGPTSYNGQFF. The CDR3 bases are TGTGCCAGCAGCCCGGACCCGGGACCCACCTCCTACAATGGGCAGTTCTTC.

Comment on this clonotype: At one of its ends the junction is not consistent with the germline gene, which may arise from a read error. The V gene is TRBV4-2, the J gene TRBJ2-4, with unresolved D. The CDR3 is 15 amino acids. CDR1 and CDR2 (germline): LGHNA, YNFKEQ. This CDR3 is CASSQDPGLSNIQNF. Written as DNA, the CDR3 is TGTGCCAGCAGCCAAGATCCTGGTCTATCGAACATTCAGAACTTC.

This clonotype was counted between two and nine times. The J gene is TRBJ2-7, the V gene TRBV19; D not certain. Germline lookup yields CDR1 LNHDA and CDR2 SQIVND (reference sequence). There are 14 residues in the CDR3. V shed 10 bases and J shed 0 bases, with 16 bases lying between them. The CDR3 DNA reads TGTGCCACCAGTTGGCCCGGCAACTCCTACGAGCAGTACTTC. It encodes CATSWPGNSYEQYF.

This clonotype occurred many times. The chain carries TRBV6-6 and TRBJ2-5; D gene unclear. V lost 2 bases and J lost 0, with 7 bases in between. This CDR3 comprises 14 residues. The germline gives CDR1 MNHNY, CDR2 SVGAGI (reference sequence). This CDR3 is CASSYTAYQETQYF. Written as DNA, the CDR3 is TGTGCCAGCAGTTACACAGCATACCAAGAGACCCAGTACTTC.

The chain joins TRBV19 to TRBJ2-7; D not certain. V lost 1 base and J lost 0, with 10 bases in between. CDR1 LNHDA and CDR2 SQIVND come from the germline V gene (reference sequence). The CDR3 spans 15 residues. The CDR3, as DNA: TGTGCCAGTAGTATAGGTGGTGGCACCTCCTACGAGCAGTACTTC. As protein: CASSIGGGTSYEQYF.

The chain uses TRBV10-3 and TRBJ2-5; tentative D call: TRBD2 (6 bases). This CDR3 has 15 amino acids. The germline V gene encodes CDR1 ENHRY and CDR2 SYGVKD. Trimming stripped 3 bases from V and 2 bases from J, with 13 bases between. The chain's CDR3 is CAISDRSSGQETQYF. CDR3 bases: TGTGCCATCAGTGATCGTTCCAGCGGGCAAGAGACCCAGTACTTC.

V gene TRBV19 combines with J gene TRBJ2-7; no definite D call. V lost 5 bases to trimming and J lost 0 bases, with 14 bases between them. The CDR3 is made up of 15 amino acids. Germline CDR1 reads LNHDA; CDR2 reads SQIVND (reference sequence). The CDR3 spells CASSSTWPASYEQYF. CDR3 nucleotide sequence: TGTGCCAGTAGTTCAACATGGCCCGCCTCCTACGAGCAGTACTTC. Based on the CDR3 plus reference TRBV19 and TRBJ2-7, the full variable domain is DGGITQSPKYLFRKEGQNVTLSCEQNLNHDAMYWYRQDPGQGLRLIYYSQIVNDFQKGDIAEGYSVSREKKESFPLTVTSAQKNPTAFYLCASSSTWPASYEQYFGPGTRLTVT.

The chain recombines TRBV7-9 with TRBJ1-3, with 7 positions matching TRBD1. Trimming removed 3 bases from V and 0 bases from J; junction bases left unmatched: 5. The CDR3 runs 16 residues. The germline V gene has CDR1 SEHNR and CDR2 FQNEAQ (reference sequence). The CDR3: CASSFPSGGSGNTIYF. The CDR3 nucleotides read TGTGCCAGCAGCTTCCCCTCAGGGGGCTCTGGAAACACCATATATTTT.

As for this clonotype: A single base separates this from a much larger clone, so it may be a read error. The genes are TRBV4-1 and TRBJ1-1; D is perhaps TRBD1 (6 bases). CDR1 MGHRA and CDR2 YSYEKL come from the germline V gene. The CDR3 is made up of 15 amino acids. CDR3 region: CASGQDHRANTEAFF. CDR3 nucleotides: TGCGCCAGCGGCCAAGACCACAGGGCGAACACTGAAGCTTTCTTT.

This clonotype has at least ten counts. V is TRBV4-3 and J is TRBJ2-5; 7 bases are shared with TRBD1. The CDR3 totals 15 residues. The V segment lost 0 bases and the J segment 1 base; nucleotides outside the gene matches: 2. The germline V gene encodes CDR1 LGHNA and CDR2 YSLEER. CDR3 sequence reads: CASSQERTGQETQYF. In nucleotides, the CDR3 is TGCGCCAGCAGCCAAGAACGGACAGGCCAAGAGACCCAGTACTTC.

The chain links TRBV20-1 to TRBJ2-7; the D gene is possibly TRBD2 (5 bases). The germline V and J ends were trimmed by 0 bases and 1 base, with 7 bases remaining between them. CDR3 length: 13 residues. Germline V gene data show CDR1 as DFQATT and CDR2 as SNEGSKA (reference sequence). The CDR3 reads CSAREDWSYEQYF. CDR3 coding DNA: TGCAGTGCTAGAGAGGACTGGTCCTACGAGCAGTACTTC.

This clonotype was found many times. The J gene is TRBJ2-1, the V gene TRBV4-3, with a weak D call TRBD1 (5 bases). CDR1 is LGHNA and CDR2 is YSLEER in the germline V gene. The CDR3 extends over 15 amino acids. Trimming pared 0 bases from V and 2 bases from J, leaving 8 bases between. CDR3 nucleotide sequence: TGCGCCAGCAGCCAAGATTCAGGGACCTACAATGAGCAGTTCTTC. Encoded protein: CASSQDSGTYNEQFF.

This rearrangement joins TRBV6-2 or TRBV6-3 to TRBJ2-3, with D unresolved. CDR3 length equals 15 residues. Germline V lookup: CDR1 MNHEY, CDR2 SVGEGT. V lost 2 bases and J 1 base, leaving 10 bases between the germline ends. The CDR3 DNA reads TGTGCCAGCAGTTACACCGCGTTGGGCACAGATACGCAGTATTTT. Its protein is CASSYTALGTDTQYF.